What follows are 3 T cell receptor beta chains derived from one specimen sequenced in a study of cytomegalovirus exposure and HLA in healthy donors. Here immunoSEQ multiplex PCR was the method, and the copy in TCRdb shows in-frame clones only, minus some. The sample lists about 98,000 clones, roughly 89% occurring once. Sequencing was carried out using PBMCs. The receptors come from a woman in her 30s in good health and CMV-seronegative.

The chain uses TRBV19 and TRBJ1-1; maybe TRBD1 (5 bases). The CDR3 runs to 12 residues. Trimming took 9 bases from V and 0 from J, leaving 8 bases between them. Germline CDR1 LNHDA, CDR2 SQIVND (reference sequence). This chain's CDR3 is CARGLMNTEAFF. Written as DNA, the CDR3 is TGTGCCAGGGGACTGATGAACACTGAAGCTTTCTTT.

The chain has TRBV9 and TRBJ2-5, with TRBD1 matching over 7 bases. Germline CDR1 SGDLS, CDR2 YYNGEE. The CDR3 is 15 residues long. V lost 4 bases to trimming and J lost 2 bases; unmatched junction nucleotides: 8. Here the CDR3 DNA reads TGTGCCAGCAGCCATGGACAGGCGAAGCAAGAGACCCAGTACTTC. It encodes CASSHGQAKQETQYF.

The V and J genes are TRBV7-8 and TRBJ1-1; D is possibly TRBD1 (5 bases). Trimming pared 6 bases from V and 8 bases from J, leaving 22 bases between. CDR1 is SGHVS and CDR2 is FQNEAQ in the germline V gene. This CDR3 has 15 residues. The CDR3 protein is CASSPALRLGQEAFF. In nucleotides, the CDR3 is TGTGCCAGCAGTCCCGCCCTCCGACTGGGGCAGGAAGCTTTCTTT.